Only a few counts were recorded for the clone carrying this T cell receptor beta chain. The antigen is not known. The entry originates in a study of post-analysis software for immune sequencing data. Overall study: Patients with relapsing-remitting, secondary progressive and progressive-relapsing multiple sclerosis courses were all represented. Broader study findings: Pronounced co-clustering by F measure was evident among identically batched samples. Patients used five TRBV segments, including TRBV5-6, TRBV5-1 and TRBV20-1, more often than controls.

Germline V gene sequence: CDR1 MNHEY, CDR2 SVGAGI. CDR3 length: 13 residues. Trimming stripped 6 bases from V and 4 bases from J, with 9 bases between. Carried by the TCR beta cDNA libraries were unique molecular identifiers. From approximately 0.95 to 9.8 million T cells, 400,000 to 600,000 cDNA molecules were obtained. MiXCR was run by TCRdb on the PCR reads, yielding one entry per CDR3 protein. Here the sample spans hundreds of thousands of distinct CDR3 sequences, 55% to 70% being singletons. The material sequenced was blood. This clonotype originated in a girl aged 2 to 9 with multiple sclerosis. This chain uses TRBV6-5 with TRBJ1-4, with D perhaps TRBD1 (6 bases). The CDR3 loop reads CASRDSLNEKLFF. Written as DNA, the CDR3 is TGTGCCAGCAGGGACAGCCTTAATGAAAAACTGTTTTTT.